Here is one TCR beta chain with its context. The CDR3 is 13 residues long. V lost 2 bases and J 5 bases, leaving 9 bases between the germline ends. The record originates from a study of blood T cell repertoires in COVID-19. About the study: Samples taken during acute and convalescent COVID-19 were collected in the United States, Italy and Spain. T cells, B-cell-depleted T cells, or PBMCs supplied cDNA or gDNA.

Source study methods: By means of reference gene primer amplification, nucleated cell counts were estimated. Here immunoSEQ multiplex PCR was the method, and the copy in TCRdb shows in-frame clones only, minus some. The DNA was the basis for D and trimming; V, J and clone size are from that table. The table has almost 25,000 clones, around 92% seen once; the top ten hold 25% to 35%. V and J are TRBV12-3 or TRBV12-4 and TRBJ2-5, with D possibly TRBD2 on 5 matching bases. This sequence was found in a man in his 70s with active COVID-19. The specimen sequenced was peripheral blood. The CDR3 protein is CASSLSGPETQYF. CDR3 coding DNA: TGTGCCAGCAGTTTAAGCGGTCCGGAGACCCAGTACTTC.